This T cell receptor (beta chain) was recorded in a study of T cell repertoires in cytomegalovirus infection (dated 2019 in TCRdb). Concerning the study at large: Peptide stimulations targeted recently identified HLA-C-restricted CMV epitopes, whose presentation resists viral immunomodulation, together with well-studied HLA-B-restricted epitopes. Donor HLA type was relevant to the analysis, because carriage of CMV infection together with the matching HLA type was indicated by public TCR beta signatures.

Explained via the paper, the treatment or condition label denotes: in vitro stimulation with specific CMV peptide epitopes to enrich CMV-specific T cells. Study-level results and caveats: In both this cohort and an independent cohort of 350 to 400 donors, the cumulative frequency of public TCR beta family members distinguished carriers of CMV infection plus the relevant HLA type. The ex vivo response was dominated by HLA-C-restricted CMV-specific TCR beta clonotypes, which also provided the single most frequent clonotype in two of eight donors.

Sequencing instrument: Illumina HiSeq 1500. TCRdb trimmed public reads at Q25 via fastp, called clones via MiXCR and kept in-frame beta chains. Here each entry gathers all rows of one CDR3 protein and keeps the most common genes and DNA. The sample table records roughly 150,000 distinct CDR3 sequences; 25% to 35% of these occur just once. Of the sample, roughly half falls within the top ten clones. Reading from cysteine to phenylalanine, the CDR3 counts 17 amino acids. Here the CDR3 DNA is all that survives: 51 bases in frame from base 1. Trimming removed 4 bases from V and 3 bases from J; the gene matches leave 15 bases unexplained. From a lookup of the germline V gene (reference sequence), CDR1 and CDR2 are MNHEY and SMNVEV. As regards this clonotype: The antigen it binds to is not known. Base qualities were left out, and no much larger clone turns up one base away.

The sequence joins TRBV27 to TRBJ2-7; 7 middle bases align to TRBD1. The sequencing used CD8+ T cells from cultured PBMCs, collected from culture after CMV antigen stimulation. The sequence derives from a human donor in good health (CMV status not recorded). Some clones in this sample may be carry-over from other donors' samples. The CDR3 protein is CASSSLRTGQGFYEQYF. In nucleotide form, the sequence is TGTGCCAGCAGTTCCCTAAGGACAGGCCAAGGTTTCTACGAGCAGTACTTC.